This T cell receptor (beta chain) is drawn from a study of T cell responses to AZD1222 COVID-19 vaccine. Study background: Researchers grouped second doses given at about 4 or about 12 weeks into one pool.

This CDR3 contains 16 residues. Some clones are missing from TCRdb's copy, which holds only in-frame ones; the method was immunoSEQ multiplex PCR. The table has some 110,000 clones, over 90% seen once. Study-wide results and limits: Spike regions recognized by vaccine-associated CD4 TCRs spanned the protein, led by 160-218 and 743-854.

As for this clone: Its antigen is as yet unknown.

The sample was peripheral blood, taken on day 0 of AZD1222 vaccination. This receptor was identified in an adult in good health. The chain couples TRBV21-1 to TRBJ1-5. TRBV21-1 is a listed pseudogene. This CDR3 reads CASSKGRRDGDQPQHF. The CDR3 region has the DNA TGTGCCAGCAGCAAAGGTCGCAGGGACGGTGATCAGCCCCAGCATTTT.